Here is one T cell receptor beta chain with its context. The data were obtained in a study of T cell responses to AZD1222 COVID-19 vaccine. Germline trimming cut 3 bases from V and 5 bases from J; bases unmatched to any gene: 10. Germline loops: CDR1 MGHDK, CDR2 SYGVNS. The CDR3 extends over 17 amino acids. Sequencing was performed with immunoSEQ multiplex PCR; in TCRdb, only in-frame clones are kept and a portion is missing. This sample has about 150,000 clones, with roughly 86% found just once. This receptor was taken from an adult who received the AZD1222 COVID-19 vaccine. The sequencing here drew on peripheral blood, taken 28 days after the second AZD1222 dose. V gene TRBV25-1 combines with J gene TRBJ2-5, with 12 positions matching TRBD1. In DNA, the CDR3 is TGTGCCAGCAGTGAGAGGGGACAGGGGGCGCGAAATGAGACCCAGTACTTC. It translates to CASSERGQGARNETQYF.